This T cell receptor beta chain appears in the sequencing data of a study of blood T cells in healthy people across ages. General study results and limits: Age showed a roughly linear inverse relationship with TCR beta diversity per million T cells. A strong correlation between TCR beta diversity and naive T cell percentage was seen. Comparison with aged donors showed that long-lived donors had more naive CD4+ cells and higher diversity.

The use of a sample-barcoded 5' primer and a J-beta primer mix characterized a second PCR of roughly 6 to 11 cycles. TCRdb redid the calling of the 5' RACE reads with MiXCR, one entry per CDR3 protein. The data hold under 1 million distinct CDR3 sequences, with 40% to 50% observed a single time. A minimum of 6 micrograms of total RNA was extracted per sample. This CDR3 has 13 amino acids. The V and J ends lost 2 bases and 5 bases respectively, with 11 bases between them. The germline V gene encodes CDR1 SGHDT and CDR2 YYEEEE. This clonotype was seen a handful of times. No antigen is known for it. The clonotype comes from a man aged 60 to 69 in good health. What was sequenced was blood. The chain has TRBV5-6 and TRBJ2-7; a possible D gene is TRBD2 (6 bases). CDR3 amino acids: CASSFGTGDEQYF. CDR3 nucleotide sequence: TGTGCCAGCAGCTTTGGGACTGGCGACGAGCAGTACTTC. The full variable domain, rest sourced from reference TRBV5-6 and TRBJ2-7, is DAGVTQSPTHLIKTRGQQVTLRCSPKSGHDTVSWYQQALGQGPQFIFQYYEEEERQRGNFPDRFSGHQFPNYSSELNVNALLLGDSALYLCASSFGTGDEQYFGPGTRLTVT.